This paragraph covers one TCR beta chain sequence. It has no known antigen specificity. It has no much larger one-base neighbor in the sample; base qualities were not kept. This entry belongs to a study of blood T cell repertoires in COVID-19 (dated by TCRdb to the early 2020s). General notes on the study: The collaborator samples originated in the United States, Italy and Spain and spanned the acute and convalescent phases of COVID-19. HLA class I and class II types, where available, came from metadata supplied by the sample provider rather than from assay-based typing. The material from the prospective study consisted of cDNA or gDNA derived from T cells, B-cell-depleted T cells, or PBMCs. A de-identified subject ID, COVID-19 status, age in years and sex were almost always included in the sample metadata. Subjects who had been exposed to COVID-19, were actively infected with it, or had recovered from it provided the deeply sampled blood TCRbeta repertoires that made up the dataset. The samples were drawn from two sources: the first 160 participants of the ongoing ImmuneRACE study, and 1,000 to 1,500 subjects contributed by 6 global collaborators. The repertoires were released in a freely available public database intended as a resource for research on the immune response to SARS-CoV-2.

Overall study results and their limits: How much clinical and demographic metadata was included differed by source and by participant, and the metadata was provided uncurated.

In the germline V gene, CDR1 corresponds to SGHTA and CDR2 to FQGNSA. The CDR3 spans 12 residues, from the cysteine through the phenylalanine. Kept here is only the CDR3 DNA, which spans 36 bases and is read in frame from base 1. V loses 4 bases, J loses 6 bases, and the germline ends lie 8 bases apart. The immunoSEQ Assay, a bias-controlled multiplex PCR, was used to amplify TCRbeta CDR3 regions from genomic DNA. From the authors' description of their analysis: The number of nucleated cells in each sample was estimated by amplification of reference gene primers within the assay. To quantify the absolute abundance of each unique TCRbeta CDR3 rearrangement, sequence reads were collapsed and filtered. For each sample, productive Simpson clonality was calculated by taking the square root of Simpson's diversity index across productive rearrangements. TCRdb obtained this table from immuneACCESS and retained in-frame rearrangements with V and J assigned. These tables miss some clones; where compared with another copy, unresolved V genes account for less than half of the shortfall, and the remainder is unexplained. Clone size and the V and J calls come from that table; the DNA yielded D and trimming. The sample data list about 64,000 clones, and 65% to 80% of these were observed just once. Clones ranked in the top ten supply approximately 5.6% of the sample.

The collaborating institutions used their own protocols to collect whole blood in K2EDTA tubes. Collaborator samples were shipped for TCRbeta analysis as frozen whole blood, isolated PBMCs, or DNA extracted from either sample type. The chain links TRBV7-2 with TRBJ2-3; the D gene is not confidently resolved. Sequencing was done on a sample of peripheral blood. The receptor comes from a human donor in a cohort sampled during active COVID-19. The nucleotides read TGTGCCAGCAGCTCCTACCGGGATACGCAGTATTTT. It specifies CASSSYRDTQYF.